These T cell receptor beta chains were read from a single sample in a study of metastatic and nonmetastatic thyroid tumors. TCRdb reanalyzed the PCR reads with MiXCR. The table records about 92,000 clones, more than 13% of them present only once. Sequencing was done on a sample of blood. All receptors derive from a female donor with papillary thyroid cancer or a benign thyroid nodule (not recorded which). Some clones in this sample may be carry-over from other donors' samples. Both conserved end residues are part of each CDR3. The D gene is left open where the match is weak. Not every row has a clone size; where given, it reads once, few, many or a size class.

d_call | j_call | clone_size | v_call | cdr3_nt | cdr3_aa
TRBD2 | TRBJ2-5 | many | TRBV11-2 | TGTGCCAGCAGCTTATTCAGCGGGGGGGGTGAGACCCAGTACTTC | CASSLFSGGGETQYF
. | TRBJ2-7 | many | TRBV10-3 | TGTGCCATCAGTCCCAGCTCCTACGAGCAGTACTTC | CAISPSSYEQYF
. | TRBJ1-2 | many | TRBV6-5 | TGTGCCAGCAGTTACTCGAGCCCCCCGGGACGGAACTATGGCTACACCTTC | CASSYSSPPGRNYGYTF
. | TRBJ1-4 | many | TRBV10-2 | TGCGCCAGCATTAGATTCGATTGGGAGTCGACTAATGAAAAACTGTTTTTT | CASIRFDWESTNEKLFF
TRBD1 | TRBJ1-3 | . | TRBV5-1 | TGCGCCAGCATCTTTGAAGGGGGACAGGGCAACACCATATATTTT | CASIFEGGQGNTIYF
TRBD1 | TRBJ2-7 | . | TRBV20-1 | TGCAGTGCAAACGGCGGGCAGGGGGCAACCTACGAGCAGTACTTC | CSANGGQGATYEQYF
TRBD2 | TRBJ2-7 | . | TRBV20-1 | TGCAGTGCTAGAGATCTCCCTAGCGGGAGCTCTGAGCAGTACTTC | CSARDLPSGSSEQYF
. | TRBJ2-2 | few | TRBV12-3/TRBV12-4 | TGTGCCAGCAGTTTTGGGGACACCGGGGAGCTGTTTTTT | CASSFGDTGELFF
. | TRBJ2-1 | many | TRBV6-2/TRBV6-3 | TGTGCCAGCAGTTTCGCTGACAGTACCTACAATGAGCAGTTCTTC | CASSFADSTYNEQFF
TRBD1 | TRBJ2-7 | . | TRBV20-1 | TGCAGTGCGTGGACAGGACCTTACGAGCAGTACTTC | CSAWTGPYEQYF
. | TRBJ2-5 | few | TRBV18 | TGTGCCAGCTCAGCCTATCAAGAGACCCAGTACTTC | CASSAYQETQYF
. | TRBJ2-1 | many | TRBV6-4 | TGTGCCAGCAGTGACCAGCCGGGACCCGGCTGGGGAGGTAATGAGCAGTTCTTC | CASSDQPGPGWGGNEQFF
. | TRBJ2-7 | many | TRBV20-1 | TGCAGTGCTAGATCGCGGGACAAAACTTTCTACGAGCAGTACTTC | CSARSRDKTFYEQYF
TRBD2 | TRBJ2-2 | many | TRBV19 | TGTGCCAGTAGTATGGATAGCGGGGGAGATACGAACACCGGGGAGCTGTTTTTT | CASSMDSGGDTNTGELFF
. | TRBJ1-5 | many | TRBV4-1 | TGCGCCAGCAGCCAAGGGCAGGGATATAGCAATCAGCCCCAGCATTTT | CASSQGQGYSNQPQHF
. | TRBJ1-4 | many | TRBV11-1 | TGTGCCAGCAGCAAAGGCCCGGGAAAAGAAGAAAAACTGTTTTTT | CASSKGPGKEEKLFF
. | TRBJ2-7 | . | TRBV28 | TGTGCCAGCATCTCCGCGACATCGATATCCTACGAGCAGTACTTC | CASISATSISYEQYF
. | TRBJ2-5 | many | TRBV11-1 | TGTGCCAGCAGCTTGGGCCAAGAGACCCAGTACTTC | CASSLGQETQYF
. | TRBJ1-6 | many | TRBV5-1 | TGCGCCAGCAGCTTGGGGGCAGGGGATAAGTCACCCCTCCACTTT | CASSLGAGDKSPLHF